One sample yielded the 12 T cell receptor beta chains listed below, sequenced in a study of beta chain features in type 1 diabetes. Expressed TCRB transcripts were sequenced after all isolated RNA was converted to cDNA. Assay used: immunoSEQ multiplex PCR; TCRdb lists only in-frame clones, some missing. This table holds about 900,000 clones, 17% found once. The sequenced sample consisted of naive CD4+ T cells from blood. These receptors all stem from a woman aged 18-29 years in good health.

The DNA for the CDR3 is TGTGCCAGCAGTTACGATGAACAGGGTTACGAGCAGTACTTC. Residues: CASSYDEQGYEQYF. The chain joins TRBV7-2 to TRBJ2-7; D perhaps matches TRBD1 (6 bases). The CDR3 is 14 amino acids. Germline V lookup: CDR1 SGHTA, CDR2 FQGNSA. Trimming left V 6 bases short and J 4 bases short, with 16 bases between. The whole variable domain, remainder taken from reference TRBV7-2 and TRBJ2-7, is GAGVSQSPSNKVTEKGKDVELRCDPISGHTALYWYRQSLGQGLEFLIYFQGNSAPDKSGLPSDRFSAERTGGSVSTLTIQRTQQEDSAVYLCASSYDEQGYEQYFGPGTRLTVT.

This clone has only a few counts. V and J are TRBV7-6 and TRBJ2-5; TRBD2 agrees at 10 bases. CDR3 size: 19 residues. V lost 5 bases, J lost 5 bases, and 20 bases stayed unmatched. CDR1 is SGHVS, CDR2 FNYEAQ, per germline. The CDR3 bases are TGTGCCAGCAGCCCGCAAGGGCTAGCGGGAGCGATCCGCAAGGAGACCCAGTACTTC. Translated, it gives CASSPQGLAGAIRKETQYF.

The rearrangement uses TRBV10-3 and TRBJ2-5, with 7 bases lining up with TRBD1. Germline CDR1 is ENHRY and CDR2 is SYGVKD. The CDR3 totals 16 residues. V trimming: 4 bases; J trimming: 5 bases; junction bases outside the gene matches: 13. The chain's CDR3 is CAISGGPGQPGETQYF. CDR3 nucleotides: TGTGCCATCAGTGGGGGGCCGGGACAGCCTGGGGAGACCCAGTACTTC.

CDR3 residues: CASTVSSANEWETQYF. CDR3 DNA: TGTGCCAGCACCGTTAGTTCGGCAAACGAATGGGAGACCCAGTACTTC. The chain recombines TRBV28 with TRBJ2-5; D is unclear. Germline loops: CDR1 MDHEN, CDR2 SYDVKM. The V end lost 7 bases, the J end lost 5 bases, and 23 bases lay between the germline ends. CDR3 length equals 16 residues.

The V call is TRBV27, the J call TRBJ2-3; unclear D gene. V gave up 8 bases and J gave up 6 bases, with 9 bases separating them. Germline V CDR1 and CDR2: MNHEY, SMNVEV (reference sequence). The CDR3 extends over 11 amino acids. This CDR3 reads CASGFRDTQYF. CDR3 sequence (DNA): TGTGCCAGCGGATTCCGCGATACGCAGTATTTT.

The chain has TRBV2 and TRBJ1-1; no definite D call. Trimming stripped 6 bases from V and 4 bases from J, with 21 bases between. This CDR3 contains 16 residues. Germline V gene lookup returns CDR1 SNHLY and CDR2 FYNNEI. The CDR3 DNA reads as TGTGCCAGCAGAAATCCGGTCGCTCAGGAAAGCACTGAAGCTTTCTTT. Encoded protein: CASRNPVAQESTEAFF.

This clone was picked up a small number of times. The V gene is TRBV10-3, the J gene TRBJ2-5; a possible D gene is TRBD1 (6 bases). Germline assignment: CDR1 ENHRY and CDR2 SYGVKD. The CDR3 is made up of 15 amino acids. V was cut by 3 bases and J by 3 bases, with 14 bases left in between. The CDR3 loop reads CAISDQGTSKETQYF. As DNA, the CDR3 is TGTGCCATCAGTGACCAGGGGACAAGTAAAGAGACCCAGTACTTC.

This clone was found a few times. This chain uses TRBV18 with TRBJ2-1; D may be TRBD1 (5 bases). With 3 bases removed from V and 5 bases from J, the gap between germline ends came to 8 bases. The germline CDR1 and CDR2 sequences are KGHSH and LQKENI. The CDR3 length is 13 residues. The CDR3 reads CASSPTGDNEQFF. The DNA of the CDR3 is TGTGCCAGCTCACCTACAGGAGACAATGAGCAGTTCTTC. The full variable domain, completed using reference TRBV18 and TRBJ2-1, is NAGVMQNPRHLVRRRGQEARLRCSPMKGHSHVYWYRQLPEEGLKFMVYLQKENIIDESGMPKERFSAEFPKEGPSILRIQQVVRGDSAAYFCASSPTGDNEQFFGPGTRLTVL.

This chain connects TRBV19 to TRBJ1-5; D unresolved. With 7 bases removed from V and 6 bases from J, the gap between germline ends came to 16 bases. CDR1 and CDR2 from the germline V gene are LNHDA and SQIVND (reference sequence). The CDR3 runs to 14 residues. The CDR3 DNA reads TGTGCCAGTACCCCGGGAGTATGGGGTCAGCCCCAGCATTTT. Translating gives CASTPGVWGQPQHF.

In its sample, this clone was seen a few times. This CDR3 is also generated by other DNA sequences in the sample. The rearrangement links TRBV20-1 to TRBJ2-7; D may be TRBD2 (6 bases). Per the germline V gene, CDR1 is DFQATT and CDR2 is SNEGSKA (reference sequence). The V gene lost 4 bases and the J gene lost 4 bases, with 8 bases spanning the gap. This CDR3 spans 11 amino acids. In DNA, the CDR3 is TGCAGTGCTACGCGGGGTTACGAGCAGTACTTC. This codes for CSATRGYEQYF.

The rearrangement joins TRBV2 to TRBJ2-3; perhaps TRBD2 as D (5 bases). Germline lookup yields CDR1 SNHLY and CDR2 FYNNEI. CDR3 length: 11 residues. V was pared by 6 bases and J by 6 bases, with 7 bases between. DNA for the CDR3: TGTGCCAGCAGGGACTCTGATACGCAGTATTTT. Protein: CASRDSDTQYF.

This clone showed up just a few times. V gene TRBV7-3 combines with J gene TRBJ2-1; 9 positions agree with TRBD2. The CDR3 is 13 amino acids. The trim removed 5 bases at V and 8 bases at J, leaving 4 bases unmatched. Germline-derived CDR1 and CDR2 are SGHTA and FQGTGA. Written as DNA, the CDR3 is TGTGCCAGCAGCACCAGGACTAGCGATGAGCAGTTCTTC. It specifies CASSTRTSDEQFF.